The clone carrying this T cell receptor (beta chain) has only a few counts. Its antigen remains unknown. A universal primer site was added by template switching, and unique molecular identifiers were carried by the cDNA. TCRdb re-called the 5' RACE reads through MiXCR, storing one row per CDR3 protein. This sample has 1,800,000 or so distinct CDR3 sequences, with about 30% found just once. The source of the sample is a study of identical twins. Findings of the study overall: Zero-insertion results could be subject to partial confounding by invariant MAIT and iNKT cells.

Sequences were obtained from cord blood. This receptor was identified in a newborn girl in good health.

The CDR3 DNA is TGTGCCTGGAGTCCCCTAACCTACAATGAGCAGTTCTTC. This codes for CAWSPLTYNEQFF. The V gene is TRBV30, the J gene TRBJ2-1; D gene uncertain. This CDR3 comprises 13 residues. Per germline, CDR1 GTSNPN and CDR2 SVGIG (reference sequence). V gave up 2 bases and J gave up 2 bases, with 7 bases separating them.